The T cell receptor (beta chain) under discussion was sequenced for a study of shared clonotypes between healthy human individuals. Trimming pared 0 bases from V and 5 bases from J, leaving 20 bases between. Germline CDR1 GTSNPN, CDR2 SVGIG (reference sequence). This CDR3 comprises 16 residues. Sequencing used immunoSEQ multiplex PCR; TCRdb keeps in-frame clones, though not all of them. The table shows about 2.4 million clones, with roughly 93% occurring only once. The clonotype comes from a man between 18 and 35 years old in good health. Some clones in this sample may be carry-over from other donors' samples. The rearrangement joins TRBV30 to TRBJ2-7; D gene uncertain. Source material: naive CD4+ T cells from PBMCs. Noted subset: CD45RA+ positively selected. For the CDR3, the DNA is TGTGCCTGGAGTGTACAGTGGTACTATTATACTCACGAGCAGTACTTC. It specifies CAWSVQWYYYTHEQYF. The whole variable domain, remainder taken from reference TRBV30 and TRBJ2-7, is SQTIHQWPATLVQPVGSPLSLECTVEGTSNPNLYWYRQAAGRGLQLLFYSVGIGQISSEVPQNLSASRPQDRQFILSSKKLLLSDSGFYLCAWSVQWYYYTHEQYFGPGTRLTVT.